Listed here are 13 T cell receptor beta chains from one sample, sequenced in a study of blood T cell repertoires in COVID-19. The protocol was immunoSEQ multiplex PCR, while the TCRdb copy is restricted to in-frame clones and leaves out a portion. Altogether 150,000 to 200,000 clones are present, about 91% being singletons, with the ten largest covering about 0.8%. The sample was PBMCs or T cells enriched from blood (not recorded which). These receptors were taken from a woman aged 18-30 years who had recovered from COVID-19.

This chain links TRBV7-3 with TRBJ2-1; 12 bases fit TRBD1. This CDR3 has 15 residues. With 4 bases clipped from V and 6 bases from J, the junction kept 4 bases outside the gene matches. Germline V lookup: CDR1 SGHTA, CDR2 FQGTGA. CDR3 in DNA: TGTGCCAGCAGCTCCGGGACAGGGGGCATCAATGAGCAGTTCTTC. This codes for CASSSGTGGINEQFF. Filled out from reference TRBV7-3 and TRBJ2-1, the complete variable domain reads GAGVSQTPSNKVTEKGKYVELRCDPISGHTALYWYRQSLGQGPEFLIYFQGTGAADDSGLPNDRFFAVRPEGSVSTLKIQRTERGDSAVYLCASSSGTGGINEQFFGPGTRLTVL.

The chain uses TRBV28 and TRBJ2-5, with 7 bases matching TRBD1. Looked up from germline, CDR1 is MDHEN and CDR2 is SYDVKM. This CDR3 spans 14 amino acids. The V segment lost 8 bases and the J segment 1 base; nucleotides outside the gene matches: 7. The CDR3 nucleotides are TGTGCCAGCTGCAAGGGACAGCCCCAAGAGACCCAGTACTTC. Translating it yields CASCKGQPQETQYF.

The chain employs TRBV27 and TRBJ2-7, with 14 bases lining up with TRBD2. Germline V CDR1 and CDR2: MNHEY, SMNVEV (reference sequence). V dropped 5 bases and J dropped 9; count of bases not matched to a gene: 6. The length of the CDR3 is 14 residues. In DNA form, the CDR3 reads TGTGCCAGCAGTAGGGGACTAGCGGGGGCCGGGCAGTACTTC. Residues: CASSRGLAGAGQYF.

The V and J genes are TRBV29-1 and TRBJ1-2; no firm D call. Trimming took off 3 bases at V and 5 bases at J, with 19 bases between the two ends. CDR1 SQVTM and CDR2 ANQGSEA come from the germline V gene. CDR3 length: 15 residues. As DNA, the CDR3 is TGCAGCGTTGATGGGCAGTCCAGTTTTCCTTATGGCTACACCTTC. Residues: CSVDGQSSFPYGYTF.

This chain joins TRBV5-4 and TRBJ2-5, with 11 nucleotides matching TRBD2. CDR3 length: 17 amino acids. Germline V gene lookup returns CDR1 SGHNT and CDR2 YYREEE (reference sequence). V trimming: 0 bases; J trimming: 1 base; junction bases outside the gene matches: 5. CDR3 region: CASSLGTSGSSQETQYF. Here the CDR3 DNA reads TGTGCCAGCAGCTTGGGAACTAGCGGGAGCTCCCAAGAGACCCAGTACTTC.

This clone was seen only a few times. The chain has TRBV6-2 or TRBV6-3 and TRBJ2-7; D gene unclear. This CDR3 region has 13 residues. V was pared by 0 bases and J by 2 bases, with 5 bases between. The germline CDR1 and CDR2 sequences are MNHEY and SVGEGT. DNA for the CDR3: TGTGCCAGCAGTTACTCGAGTCCCTACGAGCAGTACTTC. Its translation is CASSYSSPYEQYF.

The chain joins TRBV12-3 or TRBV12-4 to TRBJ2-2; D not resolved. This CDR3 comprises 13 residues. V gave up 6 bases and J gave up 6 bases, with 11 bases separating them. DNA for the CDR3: TGTGCCAGCAGGTTCTTAGCCGCCGGGGAGCTGTTTTTT. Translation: CASRFLAAGELFF.

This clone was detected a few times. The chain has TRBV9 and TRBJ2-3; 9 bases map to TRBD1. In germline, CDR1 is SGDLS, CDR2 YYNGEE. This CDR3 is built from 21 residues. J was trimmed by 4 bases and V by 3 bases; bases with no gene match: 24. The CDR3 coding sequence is TGTGCCAGCAGCGCCCTTCGAACCATGGTGGGACAGGGCCGAATCTCAGATACGCAGTATTTT. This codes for CASSALRTMVGQGRISDTQYF.

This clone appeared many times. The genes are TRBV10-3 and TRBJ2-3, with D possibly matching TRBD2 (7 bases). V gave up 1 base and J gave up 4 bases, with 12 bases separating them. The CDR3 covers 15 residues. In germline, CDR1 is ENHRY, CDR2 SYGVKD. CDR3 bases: TGTGCCATCAGTGAGTGGGAGGGGGAGGCAGATACGCAGTATTTT. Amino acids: CAISEWEGEADTQYF.

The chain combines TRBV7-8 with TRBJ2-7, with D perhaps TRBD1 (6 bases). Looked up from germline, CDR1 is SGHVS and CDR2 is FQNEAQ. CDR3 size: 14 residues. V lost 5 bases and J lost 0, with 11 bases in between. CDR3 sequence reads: CASSRTDDSYEQYF. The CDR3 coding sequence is TGTGCCAGCAGCCGGACAGATGACTCCTACGAGCAGTACTTC.

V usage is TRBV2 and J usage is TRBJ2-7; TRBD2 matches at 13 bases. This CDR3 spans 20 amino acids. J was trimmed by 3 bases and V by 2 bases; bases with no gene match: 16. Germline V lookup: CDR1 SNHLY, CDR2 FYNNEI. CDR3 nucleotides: TGTGCCAGCAGTGAATTCATGGGACTAGCGGGACCCACCCCCCACTACGAGCAGTACTTC. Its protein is CASSEFMGLAGPTPHYEQYF.

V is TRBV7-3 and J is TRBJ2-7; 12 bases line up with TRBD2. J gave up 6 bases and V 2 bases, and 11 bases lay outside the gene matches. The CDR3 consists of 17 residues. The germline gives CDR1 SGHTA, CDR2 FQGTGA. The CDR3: CASSLGSSGRGICEQYF. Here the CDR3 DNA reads TGTGCCAGCAGCTTAGGGTCTAGCGGGAGGGGGATCTGCGAGCAGTACTTC.

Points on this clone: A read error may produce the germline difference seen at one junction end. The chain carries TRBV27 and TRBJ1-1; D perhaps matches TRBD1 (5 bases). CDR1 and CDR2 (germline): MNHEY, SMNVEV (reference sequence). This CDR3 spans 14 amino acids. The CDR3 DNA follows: TGTGCCAGCAGTTTATGGGGGAGGAACTCTGAAGCTTTCTTT. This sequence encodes CASSLWGRNSEAFF.